This T cell receptor (beta chain) was retrieved from a study of blood T cells in healthy people across ages. Whole-study results and caveats: Diversity figures based on one million T cells were deemed too low.

The CDR3 is 15 residues long. Germline V gene sequence: CDR1 MNHEY, CDR2 SVGAGI. V gave up 7 bases and J gave up 0 bases, with 13 bases separating them. For this clonotype: Its matching antigen is unknown.

Next came a second PCR, run for roughly 6 to 11 cycles, which used a sample-barcoded 5' primer along with a J-beta primer mix. TCRdb re-called the 5' RACE reads through MiXCR, storing one row per CDR3 protein. Of about 970,000 distinct CDR3 sequences in the sample, roughly 47% were seen once. Every donor contributed roughly 10 milliliters of peripheral blood by blood draw. The sequenced sample consisted of blood. The source is a woman in her sixties or seventies in good health. This chain joins TRBV6-5 and TRBJ1-3, with a tentative D call TRBD1 (6 bases). The CDR3 DNA sequence: TGTGCCAGCACCGCCGACAGGACCTCTGGAAACACCATATATTTT. This codes for CASTADRTSGNTIYF.